A selection of T cell receptor beta chains follows, all from one sample in a study of OX40 agonist ivuxolimab in advanced cancers. Clones were read by immunoSEQ multiplex PCR, and TCRdb kept only the in-frame ones, dropping some. The sample includes under 45,000 clones, roughly 78% of them seen just once. Sequenced here: CD4+ or CD8+ T cells sorted from blood, sampled in a trial of the OX40 agonist ivuxolimab. The receptors stem from an adult with an advanced solid tumor such as melanoma, head and neck, liver or kidney cancer. CDR3s include the opening cysteine and the closing phenylalanine or tryptophan. A D gene is named only where the DNA matches it firmly. A row's size may be missing; if present it is once, few, many or a size class.

>TRBJ2-1|-|-|TRBV9
TGTGCCAGCAGCGTAGTATCCGGGGGCTCCTACAATGAGCAGTTCTTC
CASSVVSGGSYNEQFF
>TRBJ1-6|TRBD1|few|TRBV7-2
TGTGCCAGCAGCGTCCAGGGGGCTGGATCACCCCTCCACTTT
CASSVQGAGSPLHF
>TRBJ2-5|TRBD2|once|TRBV27
TGTGCCAGCAGCCACAGTGGAGCGGGGGTGAAAGAGACCCAGTACTTC
CASSHSGAGVKETQYF
>TRBJ1-1|-|few|TRBV18
TGTGCCAGCCTACAGGCCAACACTGAAGCTTTCTTT
CASLQANTEAFF
>TRBJ2-7|-|-|TRBV28
TGTGCCATCCCAAAAGAGGGGGAGTCACTAGGGCGGTGGTACTTC
CAIPKEGESLGRWYF
>TRBJ1-5|-|-|TRBV7-2
TGTGCCAGCAGCTTTAGGGGGGGGCAGCCCCAGCATTTT
CASSFRGGQPQHF
>TRBJ1-6|TRBD1|once|TRBV10-3
TGTGCCAGCAGACCTGGACAGGGGGGAATTTCACCCCTCCACTTT
CASRPGQGGISPLHF
>TRBJ1-6|-|-|TRBV11-2
TGTGCCAGCAGCTTAGGAGTGGCCTCCTATAATTCACCCCTCCACTTT
CASSLGVASYNSPLHF
>TRBJ2-1|-|-|TRBV6-6
TGTGCCAGCAGTTACCGGGGAGATGAGCAGTTCTTC
CASSYRGDEQFF
>TRBJ2-2|-|-|TRBV5-1
TGCGCCAGCAGCTTGGCTGCGGAGGGCACCGGGGAGCTGTTTTTT
CASSLAAEGTGELFF
>TRBJ2-1|-|-|TRBV28
TGTGCCAGCTGCCCTCCGACAGTTAATGAGCAGTTCTTC
CASCPPTVNEQFF
>TRBJ1-2|-|few|TRBV4-3
TGCGCCAGCAGCCAAGGGGTGATAGGCGGCTACACCTTC
CASSQGVIGGYTF
>TRBJ2-1|-|-|TRBV6-1
TGTGCCAGCAGTGAATTGGCACAGAACTACAATGAGCAGTTCTTC
CASSELAQNYNEQFF
>TRBJ1-1|-|-|TRBV30
TGTGCCGCCCTCCGGGTAGGGGATACTGAAGCTTTCTTT
CAALRVGDTEAFF
>TRBJ2-1|-|few|TRBV20-1
TGCAGTGCTATCAGACTTTCCGAACAGTTCTTC
CSAIRLSEQFF
>TRBJ2-1|TRBD2|-|TRBV7-2
TGTGCCAGCAGCTCTGCGACTAGCGGGGTGAGGTACAATGAGCAGTTCTTC
CASSSATSGVRYNEQFF
>TRBJ1-1|-|-|TRBV10-3
TGTGCTATGCGTGGAGGGTCGGGAACTGAAGCTTTCTTT
CAMRGGSGTEAFF
>TRBJ2-3|TRBD1|-|TRBV19
TGTGCCAGTAGTTTAGGACAGGGTAGGACAGATACGCAGTATTTT
CASSLGQGRTDTQYF
>TRBJ2-7|-|-|TRBV11-2
TGTGCCAGCAGCTTCCGCAGCGAATACGAGCAGTACTTC
CASSFRSEYEQYF
>TRBJ2-1|TRBD2|-|TRBV9
TGTGCCAGCAGCGCTAGCGGGAGAGGAAGGAATGAGCAGTTCTTC
CASSASGRGRNEQFF
>TRBJ2-1|-|once|TRBV5-1
TGCGCCAGCAGCTGGGGGGTGGAGCGGAGAGTCAATGAGCAGTTCTTC
CASSWGVERRVNEQFF
>TRBJ2-1|-|-|TRBV18
TGTGCCAGCTCACCGGGGGAGTTCTCCTACAATGAGCAGTTCTTC
CASSPGEFSYNEQFF
>TRBJ2-7|TRBD1|-|TRBV4-3
TGCGCCAGCAGCCAAAACAACCGGGACAGGGGGACCGGAAGCTCCTACGAGCAGTACTTC
CASSQNNRDRGTGSSYEQYF
>TRBJ1-3|-|-|TRBV15
TGTGCCACCAGCAGGCGCTCTGGAAACACCATATATTTT
CATSRRSGNTIYF
>TRBJ1-2|-|-|TRBV28
TGTGCCAGCAGTTTATTGAGGGAGACCTATGGCTACACCTTC
CASSLLRETYGYTF
>TRBJ2-2|-|few|TRBV4-3
TGCGCCAGCAGCCAACTTCACCACACCGGGGAGCTGTTTTTT
CASSQLHHTGELFF
>TRBJ2-2|-|-|TRBV7-9
TGTGCCAGCAGCTCTCCAGGGATTTCAGGGGAGCTGTTTTTT
CASSSPGISGELFF
>TRBJ2-3|TRBD2|-|TRBV7-2
TGTGCCAGCAGCTTAGTCGGCGGGGGGGCCGATACGCAGTATTTT
CASSLVGGGADTQYF
>TRBJ1-1|-|-|TRBV5-1
TGCGCCAGCAGGGTAGACCAGGGAGGTGAGGCTTTCTTT
CASRVDQGGEAFF
>TRBJ1-3|-|once|TRBV30
TGTGCCTGGAGTGTAGGGCAGGGGCGCGGAAACACCATATATTTT
CAWSVGQGRGNTIYF
>TRBJ2-3|TRBD2|few|TRBV6-5
TGTGCCAGCAGTTGGGGCGGGAGGGAAGGTGCGCAGTATTTT
CASSWGGREGAQYF
>TRBJ2-7|-|-|TRBV20-1
TGCAGTGCTGGGAGGCGCGAGCAGTACTTC
CSAGRREQYF
>TRBJ1-5|-|-|TRBV28
TGTGCCAGCAAATCCGGGGGGAGGGGCGGGAATCAGCCCCAGCATTTT
CASKSGGRGGNQPQHF
>TRBJ1-2|-|few|TRBV18
TGTGCCAGCTCACCAAGGGGGGACTATGGCTACACCTTC
CASSPRGDYGYTF
>TRBJ2-5|-|-|TRBV5-4
TGTGCCAGCAGCCCACAACTCTTGGAACAAGAGACCCAGTACTTC
CASSPQLLEQETQYF
>TRBJ2-5|-|-|TRBV2
TGTGCCAGCAGCGAAAGATCACATGAGACCCAGTACTTC
CASSERSHETQYF
>TRBJ2-5|-|few|TRBV10-3
TGTGCCATCAGTGATTTAGGGGGGGGTCAAGAGACCCAGTACTTC
CAISDLGGGQETQYF
>TRBJ1-1|-|once|TRBV11-2
TGTGCCAGCAGCTTAGGTAGGGAAGGGAGGACGGCTGAAGCTTTCTTT
CASSLGREGRTAEAFF
>TRBJ1-2|-|-|TRBV7-2
TGTGCCAGCAGCTTAGAACTCGTCTGGCATGGCTACACCTTC
CASSLELVWHGYTF
>TRBJ1-6|-|-|TRBV10-1
TGCGCCAGCAGTGAAACCGTAAATTCACCCCTCCACTTT
CASSETVNSPLHF
>TRBJ2-5|-|-|TRBV30
TGTGCCTGGAGTTTGAGGGGGTTCCAAGAGACCCAGTACTTC
CAWSLRGFQETQYF
>TRBJ2-7|-|-|TRBV9
TGTGCCAGCAGCGTAGCGTTAGAGTACGAGCAGTACTTC
CASSVALEYEQYF
>TRBJ1-1|-|-|TRBV7-2
TGTGCCAGCAGCCAGGGGAAGAACACTGAAGCTTTCTTT
CASSQGKNTEAFF
>TRBJ1-2|-|medium-sized|TRBV10-1
TGCGCCAGCAGTGACGATGTTAACTATGGCTACACCTTC
CASSDDVNYGYTF
>TRBJ1-2|-|few|TRBV18
TGTGCCAGCTCACCACCATCAGGGTTTCATGGCTACACCTTC
CASSPPSGFHGYTF
>TRBJ2-1|TRBD2|-|TRBV10-3
TGTGCCATCAGTGAGTCGCGGGGGGGGCATGAGCAGTTCTTC
CAISESRGGHEQFF
>TRBJ2-2|TRBD2|-|TRBV11-2
TGTGCCAGCAGCTTAGGCTCGGGCGGGAGATCCACCGGGGAGCTGTTTTTT
CASSLGSGGRSTGELFF
>TRBJ1-1|-|-|TRBV6-4
TGTGCCAGCAGCCCGGAGTTCGAACACACTGAAGCTTTCTTT
CASSPEFEHTEAFF
>TRBJ2-5|-|-|TRBV5-1
TGCGCCAGCAGCTTGGTTTCGGTTGGCGTCGGGACCCAGTACTTC
CASSLVSVGVGTQYF
>TRBJ1-2|TRBD1|-|TRBV5-1
TGCGCCAGCAGCTTGGTGGGACAGGGATTTGGAAGTGGCTACACCTTC
CASSLVGQGFGSGYTF
>TRBJ1-2|-|-|TRBV6-5
TGTGCCAGCAGTTACAGCGGGGGCCGAGTTGGCTACACCTTC
CASSYSGGRVGYTF
>TRBJ1-5|-|few|TRBV19
TGTGCCAGTAGCAACACGGGCCCCACTCAGCCCCAGCATTTT
CASSNTGPTQPQHF
>TRBJ2-7|-|-|TRBV14
TGTGCCAGCAGCCAATTACCCTACCACGAGCAGTACTTC
CASSQLPYHEQYF
>TRBJ2-1|-|-|TRBV5-1
TGCGCCAGCAGCGCCGTGGCGGATGAGCAGTTCTTC
CASSAVADEQFF